The clone carrying this T cell receptor beta chain turned up a few times. Its antigen is as yet unknown. This entry belongs to a study of cytomegalovirus exposure and HLA in healthy donors. General study results and limits: HLA allele associations emerged for around 16,000 TCR beta sequences in a later analysis, at 0.05 false discovery rate.

Germline values: CDR1 SGHNT, CDR2 YYREEE (reference sequence). Between the trimmed V and J ends, which lost 1 base and 6 bases, there was a span of 17 bases. This CDR3 has 15 amino acids. This PCR relied on a set of 60 Vbeta primers and 13 Jbeta primers. TCRdb's table, derived via immunoSEQ multiplex PCR, lists solely in-frame clones and lacks some. The sample lists 200,000 or so clones, 70% to 90% seen once, with approximately 2% in the top ten. This sequence joins TRBV5-4 and TRBJ2-7, with D possibly being TRBD1 (6 bases). The sequence was collected from a woman aged 18-35 years in good health and CMV-seropositive. The sample taken for sequencing was PBMCs. The CDR3 reads CASSLYGQGISEQYF. In DNA, the CDR3 is TGTGCCAGCAGCTTGTATGGTCAGGGGATTTCCGAGCAGTACTTC.